A selection of T cell receptor beta chains follows, all from one sample in a study of shared clonotypes between healthy human individuals. TCRdb's copy holds only in-frame clones and misses some; the assay was immunoSEQ multiplex PCR. The repertoire holds roughly 110,000 clones, with 55% to 70% as singletons. What was sequenced was memory CD8+ T cells sorted from blood. The source is a woman younger than 45 in good health. Each CDR3 is given with its conserved first and last residue. Fields, in order: clone size, V gene, D gene, J gene, CDR3 DNA, CDR3 protein. D genes are given only for firm matches. Only part of the rows carry a size: once, few, many, or a class if the clone is expanded.

clone size: NA
V gene: TRBV2
D gene: NA
J gene: TRBJ2-1
CDR3 DNA: TGTGCCAGCAGGGAAGTTGGGCAGGGCAATGAGCAGTTCTTC
CDR3 protein: CASREVGQGNEQFF

clone size: NA
V gene: TRBV5-1
D gene: NA
J gene: TRBJ1-3
CDR3 DNA: TGCGCCAGCAGCCCGCCTTCGGGCGCTGGCTCTGGAAACACCATATATTTT
CDR3 protein: CASSPPSGAGSGNTIYF

clone size: NA
V gene: TRBV28
D gene: TRBD2
J gene: TRBJ2-1
CDR3 DNA: TGTGCCAGCAGTCGGACTAGCGGGAGTGGTGAGCAGTTCTTC
CDR3 protein: CASSRTSGSGEQFF

clone size: NA
V gene: TRBV28
D gene: NA
J gene: TRBJ2-7
CDR3 DNA: TGTGCCAGCAGCCTCAGGGGTTGGGCCTACGAGCAGTACTTC
CDR3 protein: CASSLRGWAYEQYF

clone size: once
V gene: TRBV2
D gene: NA
J gene: TRBJ1-1
CDR3 DNA: TGTGCCAGCAGTCCCACAGGCAGAAACACTGAAGCTTTCTTT
CDR3 protein: CASSPTGRNTEAFF

clone size: NA
V gene: TRBV10-3
D gene: TRBD2
J gene: TRBJ2-7
CDR3 DNA: TGTGCCATCAGTGAGTCGGGGCTAGCGGGAGCCCACCTGCTCCACGAGCAGTACTTC
CDR3 protein: CAISESGLAGAHLLHEQYF

clone size: NA
V gene: TRBV6-1
D gene: NA
J gene: TRBJ2-2
CDR3 DNA: TGTGCCAGCAGTGAAGAACAGAGGCCTAACACCGGGGAGCTGTTTTTT
CDR3 protein: CASSEEQRPNTGELFF

clone size: NA
V gene: TRBV11-3
D gene: TRBD2
J gene: TRBJ2-3
CDR3 DNA: TGTGCCAGCAGCTGCACACCGGGACTAACCCTCACAGATACGCAGTATTTT
CDR3 protein: CASSCTPGLTLTDTQYF

clone size: NA
V gene: TRBV18
D gene: TRBD1
J gene: TRBJ1-1
CDR3 DNA: TGTGCCAGCTCCAGGACAGGGACTGAAGCTTTCTTT
CDR3 protein: CASSRTGTEAFF

clone size: NA
V gene: TRBV6-6
D gene: NA
J gene: TRBJ1-5
CDR3 DNA: TGTGCCAGCATCTACCCCGGGACACTCAATCAGCCCCAGCATTTT
CDR3 protein: CASIYPGTLNQPQHF

clone size: many
V gene: TRBV6-4
D gene: TRBD2
J gene: TRBJ2-1
CDR3 DNA: TGTGCCAGCAGTGACTCGACTAGCGGGGATTACAATGAGCAGTTCTTC
CDR3 protein: CASSDSTSGDYNEQFF

clone size: NA
V gene: TRBV5-5
D gene: NA
J gene: TRBJ1-1
CDR3 DNA: TGTGCCAGCAGCTTTTTTTCAATGAACACTGAAGCTTTCTTT
CDR3 protein: CASSFFSMNTEAFF

clone size: NA
V gene: TRBV7-2
D gene: NA
J gene: TRBJ1-1
CDR3 DNA: TGTGCCAGCACCCTTTTGGCGGGCATGAACACTGAAGCTTTCTTT
CDR3 protein: CASTLLAGMNTEAFF

clone size: NA
V gene: TRBV27
D gene: NA
J gene: TRBJ2-6
CDR3 DNA: TGTGCCAGCAGTCCTCGAGGGGCCTCTGGGGCCAACGTCCTGACTTTC
CDR3 protein: CASSPRGASGANVLTF

clone size: NA
V gene: TRBV5-1
D gene: TRBD1
J gene: TRBJ2-3
CDR3 DNA: TGCGCCAGCAGCTTGGGTTCGGGGACAGCCAGCACAGATACGCAGTATTTT
CDR3 protein: CASSLGSGTASTDTQYF

clone size: NA
V gene: TRBV5-1
D gene: TRBD2
J gene: TRBJ2-7
CDR3 DNA: TGCGCCAGCAGCTGCCATCCGGGACTAGGATATTGCGAGCAGTACTTC
CDR3 protein: CASSCHPGLGYCEQYF

clone size: NA
V gene: TRBV7-9
D gene: NA
J gene: TRBJ2-1
CDR3 DNA: TGTGCCAGCAGCTTAGCCGTAAATGAGCAGTTCTTC
CDR3 protein: CASSLAVNEQFF

clone size: many
V gene: TRBV2
D gene: NA
J gene: TRBJ1-1
CDR3 DNA: TGTGCCAGCAGCGCGATCGTGGTTTTGACTGGGATTCCTGAAGCTTTCTTT
CDR3 protein: CASSAIVVLTGIPEAFF

clone size: NA
V gene: TRBV5-5
D gene: NA
J gene: TRBJ2-7
CDR3 DNA: TGTGCCAGCAGCTTGGGGGCTCGGGTCGGGAGCAATGAAGAGCAGTACTTC
CDR3 protein: CASSLGARVGSNEEQYF

clone size: few
V gene: TRBV2
D gene: TRBD2
J gene: TRBJ2-7
CDR3 DNA: TGTGCCAGCACCCCGGTGGTTGGGGCGGGAGGTCGATACGAGCAGTACTTC
CDR3 protein: CASTPVVGAGGRYEQYF

clone size: NA
V gene: TRBV20-1
D gene: NA
J gene: TRBJ2-5
CDR3 DNA: TGCAGTGCCATGGATCGGGAGACCCAGTACTTC
CDR3 protein: CSAMDRETQYF

clone size: NA
V gene: TRBV9
D gene: TRBD1
J gene: TRBJ2-1
CDR3 DNA: TGTGCCAGCAGCGGCCGGGACAGAGGATACAATGAGCAGTTCTTC
CDR3 protein: CASSGRDRGYNEQFF

clone size: NA
V gene: TRBV10-3
D gene: NA
J gene: TRBJ1-1
CDR3 DNA: TGTGCCACCCGCGGGGCCGGGGGCGCATCCACTGAAGCTTTCTTT
CDR3 protein: CATRGAGGASTEAFF

clone size: NA
V gene: TRBV28
D gene: TRBD1
J gene: TRBJ1-5
CDR3 DNA: TGTGCCAGCAGTTTACAGGGGGCTTTTCTAAATCAGCCCCAGCATTTT
CDR3 protein: CASSLQGAFLNQPQHF

clone size: NA
V gene: TRBV28
D gene: TRBD1
J gene: TRBJ2-7
CDR3 DNA: TGTGCCAGCAGCAGGGACAGGGTGGACCCCCTACACTCCTACGAGCAGTACTTC
CDR3 protein: CASSRDRVDPLHSYEQYF

clone size: NA
V gene: TRBV6-4
D gene: TRBD2
J gene: TRBJ2-1
CDR3 DNA: TGTGCCAGCAGTGAGAACCCTAGCGGTAACAATGAGCAGTTCTTC
CDR3 protein: CASSENPSGNNEQFF

clone size: NA
V gene: TRBV20-1
D gene: NA
J gene: TRBJ1-1
CDR3 DNA: TGCAGTGCTATAGTCACTGAAGCTTTCTTT
CDR3 protein: CSAIVTEAFF

clone size: NA
V gene: TRBV28
D gene: NA
J gene: TRBJ1-5
CDR3 DNA: TGTGCCAGCATTGGGGGCAGGTGGGGTTATAGCAATCAGCCCCAGCATTTT
CDR3 protein: CASIGGRWGYSNQPQHF

clone size: NA
V gene: TRBV6-6
D gene: TRBD1
J gene: TRBJ1-2
CDR3 DNA: TGTGCCAGCAGCGTCCGGCGGAGGGGGCGCTTCTATGGCTACACCTTC
CDR3 protein: CASSVRRRGRFYGYTF

clone size: NA
V gene: TRBV25-1
D gene: TRBD2
J gene: TRBJ2-1
CDR3 DNA: TGTGCCAGCAGTGACGCCGGACTAGCGGGATCTAATGAACAGTTCTTC
CDR3 protein: CASSDAGLAGSNEQFF

clone size: NA
V gene: TRBV10-3
D gene: TRBD1
J gene: TRBJ2-7
CDR3 DNA: TGTGCCATCAGTGCGGGACAGACCTCCTACGAGCAGTACTTC
CDR3 protein: CAISAGQTSYEQYF

clone size: NA
V gene: TRBV10-2
D gene: NA
J gene: TRBJ2-2
CDR3 DNA: TGCGCCAGCAGTGAGTTAAGGGCCACCGGGGAGCTGTTTTTT
CDR3 protein: CASSELRATGELFF

clone size: NA
V gene: TRBV6-1
D gene: TRBD1
J gene: TRBJ1-5
CDR3 DNA: TGTGCCAGCAGTGAAGCCCCGGGACAGGGGAATCAGCCCCAGCATTTT
CDR3 protein: CASSEAPGQGNQPQHF

clone size: NA
V gene: TRBV7-9
D gene: TRBD2
J gene: TRBJ2-1
CDR3 DNA: TGTGCCAGCAGCTTAGTTAGCGGGACCTACAATGAGCAGTTCTTC
CDR3 protein: CASSLVSGTYNEQFF

clone size: NA
V gene: TRBV5-4
D gene: NA
J gene: TRBJ1-1
CDR3 DNA: TGTGCCAGCAGCTTAGGGTGGTCGGGCCGTGAAGCTTTCTTT
CDR3 protein: CASSLGWSGREAFF

clone size: NA
V gene: TRBV6-1
D gene: NA
J gene: TRBJ2-7
CDR3 DNA: TGTGCCAGCAGTGGGGGGCCGGGAACCTACGAGCAGTACTTC
CDR3 protein: CASSGGPGTYEQYF

clone size: NA
V gene: TRBV2
D gene: NA
J gene: TRBJ2-6
CDR3 DNA: TGTGCCAGCAGTGAAGGAAGGGCTAGCCTCTCTGGGGCCAACGTCCTGACTTTC
CDR3 protein: CASSEGRASLSGANVLTF

clone size: NA
V gene: TRBV27
D gene: NA
J gene: TRBJ2-1
CDR3 DNA: TGTGCCAGCAGCATGGATGGGCGGGGGCATGAGCAGTTCTTC
CDR3 protein: CASSMDGRGHEQFF

clone size: NA
V gene: TRBV27
D gene: TRBD2
J gene: TRBJ2-1
CDR3 DNA: TGTGCCAGCAGAGCCGGGACTAGCCAGTTCTTC
CDR3 protein: CASRAGTSQFF

clone size: NA
V gene: TRBV2
D gene: TRBD2
J gene: TRBJ2-1
CDR3 DNA: TGTGCCAGCCTCCCACCGACTAGCGGGAAACCTGGGAGCTCCTACAATGAGCAGTTCTTC
CDR3 protein: CASLPPTSGKPGSSYNEQFF

clone size: NA
V gene: TRBV19
D gene: NA
J gene: TRBJ1-5
CDR3 DNA: TGTGCCAGTAGTTATTCTATGGGCAATCAGCCCCAGCATTTT
CDR3 protein: CASSYSMGNQPQHF

clone size: NA
V gene: TRBV30
D gene: NA
J gene: TRBJ2-7
CDR3 DNA: TGTGCCTGGACAGCTTCCTACGAGCAGTACTTC
CDR3 protein: CAWTASYEQYF

clone size: NA
V gene: TRBV29-1
D gene: NA
J gene: TRBJ1-2
CDR3 DNA: TGCAGCGCCTCCGGGACAAAAATTGGCTACACCTTC
CDR3 protein: CSASGTKIGYTF

clone size: NA
V gene: TRBV2
D gene: TRBD2
J gene: TRBJ2-1
CDR3 DNA: TGTGCCAGCAGTGAAACACTAGCGGTTAGCTCCTACAATGAGCAGTTCTTC
CDR3 protein: CASSETLAVSSYNEQFF

clone size: NA
V gene: TRBV6-5
D gene: TRBD1
J gene: TRBJ1-1
CDR3 DNA: TGTGCCAGCAGTTGGACAGGTCGCACTGAAGCTTTCTTT
CDR3 protein: CASSWTGRTEAFF

clone size: NA
V gene: TRBV6-1
D gene: NA
J gene: TRBJ2-2
CDR3 DNA: TGTGCCAGCGTCCGGGGTATGGACACCGGGGAGCTGTTTTTT
CDR3 protein: CASVRGMDTGELFF